Sequencing of this T cell receptor (beta chain) was carried out in a study of T cell responses to AZD1222 COVID-19 vaccine (dated by TCRdb to the early 2020s). Describing the broader study: A total of approximately 240 trial participants underwent TCR sequencing, of whom nearly 210 received two doses of AZD1222 and around 25 received two doses of the MenACWY control vaccine. Trial participants were enrolled into age subgroups of 18-55, 56-69 and 70-plus years, which contained roughly 150, 30 and 60 TCR-sequenced participants, respectively. The full study reports these points: Reportedly, close to half of the unique spike-specific TCRs recognized epitopes lying outside the regions that are mutated in the B.1.351 and B.1.1.7 variants. Conclusions about previously exposed vaccinees are limited, since just 5 to 7 AZD1222 recipients were seropositive for SARS-CoV-2 at baseline. The 56-69-year group was small, and its depth increase did not reach significance, likely because of low power. After two AZD1222 doses, spike-specific TCR breadth and depth were significantly higher than at day 0 and than in MenACWY recipients. CD4 TCRs associated with the vaccine covered the entire spike protein, and the dominant responses were in regions 160-218 and 743-854. Participants were mostly white British and included more females than males, and it was suggested by the authors that clonal diversity may have been underestimated. No day 14 peak-response samples were available, so repertoires were characterized only after the peak T cell response.

The germline V gene supplies CDR1 MDHEN and CDR2 SYDVKM. The cysteine opens and the phenylalanine closes a CDR3 of 17 amino acids. Only the CDR3 DNA is retained, 51 bases long and in frame from the first base. Relative to germline, V is 3 bases shorter and J is 1 base shorter, with 16 bases between their ends. Notes on this clone: Its target antigen remains unknown. No much larger clone exists at a distance of one base, and base qualities are not known.

The CDR3 regions of human TCRbeta chains were analyzed by immunosequencing. Per the source publication's procedure: TCRs in the repertoires were matched against a reference library of SARS-CoV-2-specific TCRs that had been generated with the MIRA antigen-specificity platform. Breadth meant the fraction of unique TCRs that were SARS-CoV-2-associated, whereas depth meant the fraction of total T cells that were SARS-CoV-2-associated. Using the MIRA data, each spike-specific TCR was mapped to the spike region that the TCR reacts to and placed in a CD4 or CD8 class. Log10-transformed breadth and depth values were compared by one-way ANOVA with Sidak's multiple comparisons tests. Not all clones reach the TCRdb copy of this immuneACCESS table, which keeps in-frame sequences only. Checked studies attribute under half of the gap to unresolved V genes and leave the rest unexplained. The V and J calls and clone size come from that table; D and trimming were worked out from the DNA. A total of hundreds of thousands of clones appear in this sample, approximately 94% of them only once. The ten top clones hold around 0.5% of the sample.

The time point label for this specimen denotes: about 28 days (+/-7) after the second vaccine dose. AZD1222 recipients given second doses at about 4 weeks or at about 12 weeks were pooled, since spike-specific TCR depth and breadth were not found to differ between the two schedules. Vaccinee samples were obtained from the UK trials COV001 and COV002, which included a single-blind randomized controlled phase 2/3 trial of AZD1222 (ChAdOx1 nCoV-19) in healthy adults. Trial participant PBMC samples were collected at day 0 and day 28 after the second dose for TCRbeta chain sequencing. This chain joins TRBV28 to TRBJ1-5, with the D gene too uncertain to name. This sample comprised peripheral blood, obtained 28 days after the second AZD1222 dose. The sequence was collected from an adult who received the AZD1222 COVID-19 vaccine. Here the CDR3 is given as CASSFSRLLRSNQPQHF. In nucleotides, the sequence is TGTGCCAGCAGTTTCTCCCGCCTCCTGAGGAGCAATCAGCCCCAGCATTTT.